This record concerns one TCR beta chain sequence. This entry comes from a study of T cell responses to AZD1222 COVID-19 vaccine. Some clones are missing from TCRdb's copy, which holds only in-frame ones; the method was immunoSEQ multiplex PCR. This table holds roughly 99,000 clones, 87% found once. Material: peripheral blood, obtained on day 0 of AZD1222 vaccination. This clonotype was obtained from an adult in good health.

CDR3: CSVGLGASGNTIYF. Here the CDR3 DNA reads TGCAGCGTTGGATTGGGGGCCTCTGGAAACACCATATATTTT. J is TRBJ1-3 and V is TRBV29-1; tentatively, D is TRBD1 (6 bases). From germline, CDR1 is SQVTM and CDR2 ANQGSEA. The V and J ends lost 4 bases and 0 bases respectively, with 10 bases between them. The CDR3 loop spans 14 amino acids.